The 18 T cell receptor beta chains presented below share a single source sample, sequenced in a study of T cell responses to AZD1222 COVID-19 vaccine. Libraries were prepared by immunoSEQ multiplex PCR; TCRdb keeps only in-frame clonotypes and omits some of them. The sample lists under 110,000 clones, roughly 88% seen once, with roughly 8% in the top ten. The sample was peripheral blood, taken 28 days after the second AZD1222 dose. These receptors all come from an adult who received the AZD1222 COVID-19 vaccine.

V and J are TRBV19 and TRBJ2-5; TRBD1 agrees at 10 bases. The CDR3 is made up of 16 amino acids. Losses at the gene ends were 0 bases for V and 4 bases for J; bases not matched to a gene: 5. Germline assignment: CDR1 LNHDA and CDR2 SQIVND (reference sequence). This CDR3 reads CASSIDLGTGVETQYF. CDR3 nucleotide sequence: TGTGCCAGTAGTATAGATCTCGGGACAGGGGTAGAGACCCAGTACTTC.

The chain has TRBV15 and TRBJ2-5; D is possibly TRBD2 (7 bases). The CDR3 totals 17 residues. Germline V CDR1 and CDR2: LNHNV, YYDKDF (reference sequence). V dropped 3 bases and J dropped 5 bases, with 22 bases sitting between them. DNA of the CDR3: TGTGCCACCAGCAGGCCTGGGAGGGGGGGATTTCTGGAGACCCAGTACTTC. Amino acids: CATSRPGRGGFLETQYF.

The chain combines TRBV24-1 with TRBJ2-3; D not certain. Germline CDR1 KGHDR, CDR2 SFDVKD. The CDR3 has 16 residues. The germline V and J ends were trimmed by 1 base and 0 bases, with 10 bases remaining between them. Here the CDR3 reads CATSDLGSASTDTQYF. The CDR3 DNA reads TGTGCCACCAGTGATTTAGGTTCAGCTAGCACAGATACGCAGTATTTT.

The CDR3 DNA reads TGTGCCAGCAGCTTAGTGGGGCGCGGGGGGGATACGCAGTATTTT. Translated: CASSLVGRGGDTQYF. The J gene is TRBJ2-3, the V gene TRBV7-2; 8 nucleotides line up with TRBD2. This CDR3 has 15 residues. Trimming at V came to 1 base and at J to 6 bases, leaving 6 bases not matched to a gene. Looked up from germline, CDR1 is SGHTA and CDR2 is FQGNSA. The full variable domain, its missing parts supplied by reference TRBV7-2 and TRBJ2-3, is GAGVSQSPSNKVTEKGKDVELRCDPISGHTALYWYRQSLGQGLEFLIYFQGNSAPDKSGLPSDRFSAERTGGSVSTLTIQRTQQEDSAVYLCASSLVGRGGDTQYFGPGTRLTVL.

The J gene is TRBJ1-2, the V gene TRBV27; 10 bases are a match to TRBD1. With V trimmed by 4 bases and J by 7 bases, 9 bases remained unmatched. There are 15 residues in the CDR3. The germline gives CDR1 MNHEY, CDR2 SMNVEV (reference sequence). This CDR3 reads CASSWRQGASGGYTF. CDR3 coding DNA: TGTGCCAGCAGTTGGAGACAGGGGGCTTCTGGTGGCTACACCTTC.

The chain carries TRBV24-1 and TRBJ2-6, with 8 positions matching TRBD1. Trimming took 9 bases from V and 0 from J; bases not matched to a gene: 9. The V gene's germline CDR1 is KGHDR and CDR2 SFDVKD. The CDR3 extends over 17 amino acids. The chain's CDR3 is CATQDRASSSGANVLTF. CDR3 sequence (DNA): TGTGCCACCCAGGACAGGGCATCGAGCTCTGGGGCCAACGTCCTGACTTTC.

The chain joins TRBV2 to TRBJ2-7; a weak D match, TRBD1 (5 bases). The CDR3 spans 15 residues. In germline, CDR1 is SNHLY, CDR2 FYNNEI. Trimming removed 8 bases from V and 0 bases from J, with 17 bases in between. The CDR3 DNA sequence: TGTGCCAGCGAGATTGGGGCAGCGAGCTCCTACGAGCAGTACTTC. Protein product: CASEIGAASSYEQYF.

This clone has just one count. The chain couples TRBV19 to TRBJ1-5, with a tentative D call TRBD1 (5 bases). The germline V and J ends were trimmed by 10 bases and 3 bases, with 19 bases remaining between them. Germline CDR1 LNHDA, CDR2 SQIVND (reference sequence). The CDR3 spans 15 residues. The DNA of the CDR3 is TGTGCCACTCACCAGACCGCAGGGTCCAATCAGCCCCAGCATTTT. Amino acids: CATHQTAGSNQPQHF.

In this sample, this clone turned up a few times. J is TRBJ2-7 and V is TRBV7-9; 7 positions match TRBD1. The CDR3 sequence is 13 residues long. Germline loops: CDR1 SEHNR, CDR2 FQNEAQ (reference sequence). The junction had 9 bases not matched to a gene; V was cut back by 8 bases and J by 5 bases. The CDR3 spells CASGDRVSNEQYF. The CDR3 nucleotides read TGTGCCAGCGGAGACAGGGTATCCAACGAGCAGTACTTC.

V gene TRBV29-1 combines with J gene TRBJ1-4, with a possible D match to TRBD1 (6 bases). Trimming took off 6 bases at V and 8 bases at J, with 13 bases between the two ends. Germline V lookup: CDR1 SQVTM, CDR2 ANQGSEA. This CDR3 region has 12 residues. The CDR3 reads CSVGGPAEKLFF. For the CDR3, the DNA is TGCAGCGTGGGGGGGCCAGCGGAAAAACTGTTTTTT. Filled out from reference TRBV29-1 and TRBJ1-4, the complete variable domain reads SAVISQKPSRDICQRGTSLTIQCQVDSQVTMMFWYRQQPGQSLTLIATANQGSEATYESGFVIDKFPISRPNLTFSTLTVSNMSPEDSSIYLCSVGGPAEKLFFGSGTQLSVL.

The chain couples TRBV7-6 to TRBJ1-2; tentatively, D is TRBD1 (6 bases). Germline V gives CDR1 SGHVS, CDR2 FNYEAQ. Trimming shortened V by 3 bases and J by 2 bases, and 16 bases separated the two germline ends. There are 16 residues in the CDR3. The CDR3 protein is CASSLGKGGLNYGYTF. CDR3 DNA sequence: TGTGCCAGCAGCTTGGGGAAGGGGGGCCTGAACTATGGCTACACCTTC.

This chain uses TRBV6-2 or TRBV6-3 with TRBJ1-5; no clear D. CDR1 is MNHEY, CDR2 SVGEGT, per germline. The length of the CDR3 is 14 residues. V was clipped by 0 bases and J by 6 bases, with 9 bases between them. The CDR3 spells CASSYSNHFQPQHF. CDR3 bases: TGTGCCAGCAGTTACTCGAATCATTTTCAGCCCCAGCATTTT.

Written as DNA, the CDR3 is TGCGCCAGCAGCTCGTTGGGGGACACTGAAGCTTTCTTT. Translation gives CASSSLGDTEAFF. The chain joins TRBV5-1 to TRBJ1-1; TRBD1 might be the D (5 bases). The length of the CDR3 is 13 residues. The ends were cut back, 3 bases at V and 3 bases at J, with 9 bases in the middle. CDR1 and CDR2 (germline): SGHRS, YFSETQ.

The chain links TRBV27 to TRBJ1-5; D is perhaps TRBD1 (5 bases). This CDR3 contains 16 residues. The ends were cut back, 3 bases at V and 0 bases at J, with 12 bases in the middle. Looked up from germline, CDR1 is MNHEY and CDR2 is SMNVEV (reference sequence). The CDR3 loop reads CASSFKGPYSNQPQHF. The DNA of the CDR3 is TGTGCCAGCAGTTTTAAGGGACCCTATAGCAATCAGCCCCAGCATTTT.

J is TRBJ1-2 and V is TRBV6-5; D gene uncertain. CDR3 length equals 15 residues. Germline CDR1 MNHEY, CDR2 SVGAGI. V lost 6 bases and J lost 0, with 14 bases in between. CDR3 DNA sequence: TGTGCCAGCAGACAGTTGGTTAGGACTAACTATGGCTACACCTTC. Translating gives CASRQLVRTNYGYTF.

The chain uses TRBV19 and TRBJ1-2, with 7 bases that match TRBD1. J lost 6 bases, V lost 4 bases, and 8 bases had no gene match. The length of the CDR3 is 14 residues. Germline assignment: CDR1 LNHDA and CDR2 SQIVND (reference sequence). The CDR3 reads CASSSDRAVHGYTF. CDR3 DNA sequence: TGTGCCAGTAGTAGTGACAGGGCGGTTCATGGCTACACCTTC.

The chain carries TRBV12-3 or TRBV12-4 and TRBJ2-5; D remains ambiguous. The CDR3 has 12 amino acids. Between the trimmed V and J ends, which lost 2 bases and 4 bases, there was a span of 5 bases. CDR3 sequence: CASSLTRETQYF. CDR3 bases: TGTGCCAGCAGTTTAACGAGAGAGACCCAGTACTTC.

The chain recombines TRBV11-2 with TRBJ2-3; 8 bases line up with TRBD2. V trimming: 9 bases; J trimming: 2 bases; junction bases outside the gene matches: 10. The CDR3 totals 15 residues. CDR1 SGHAT and CDR2 FQNNGV come from the germline V gene. The CDR3 nucleotides are TGTGCCAGTAGTTTTAGCGGGGCGTTCACAGATACGCAGTATTTT. Protein product: CASSFSGAFTDTQYF.